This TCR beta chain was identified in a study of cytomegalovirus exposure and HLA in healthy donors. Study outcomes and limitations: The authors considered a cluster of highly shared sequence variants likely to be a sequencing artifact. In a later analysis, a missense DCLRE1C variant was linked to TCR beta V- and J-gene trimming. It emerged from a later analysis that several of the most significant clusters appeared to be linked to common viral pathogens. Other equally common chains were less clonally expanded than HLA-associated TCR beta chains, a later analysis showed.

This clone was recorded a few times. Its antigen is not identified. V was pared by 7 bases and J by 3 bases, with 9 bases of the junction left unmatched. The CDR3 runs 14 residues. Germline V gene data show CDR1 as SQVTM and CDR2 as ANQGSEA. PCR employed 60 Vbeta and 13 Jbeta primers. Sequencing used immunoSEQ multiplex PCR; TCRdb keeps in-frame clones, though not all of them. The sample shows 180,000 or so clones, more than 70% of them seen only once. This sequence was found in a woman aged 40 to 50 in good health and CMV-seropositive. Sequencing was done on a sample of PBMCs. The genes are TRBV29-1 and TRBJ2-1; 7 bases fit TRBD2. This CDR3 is CSADRAGVYNEQFF. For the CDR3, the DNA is TGCAGCGCCGATCGGGCGGGAGTCTACAATGAGCAGTTCTTC.